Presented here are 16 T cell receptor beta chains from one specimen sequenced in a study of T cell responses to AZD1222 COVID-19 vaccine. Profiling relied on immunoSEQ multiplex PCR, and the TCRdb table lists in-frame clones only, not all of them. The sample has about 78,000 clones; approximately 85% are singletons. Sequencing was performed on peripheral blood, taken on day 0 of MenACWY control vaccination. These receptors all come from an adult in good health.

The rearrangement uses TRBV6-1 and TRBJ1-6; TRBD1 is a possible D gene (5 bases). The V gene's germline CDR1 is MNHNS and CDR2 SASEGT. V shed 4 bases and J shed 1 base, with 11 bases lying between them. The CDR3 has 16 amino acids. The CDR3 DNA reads TGTGCCAGCAGTGCGTCCTCAGGGTCCTATAATTCACCCCTCCACTTT. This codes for CASSASSGSYNSPLHF.

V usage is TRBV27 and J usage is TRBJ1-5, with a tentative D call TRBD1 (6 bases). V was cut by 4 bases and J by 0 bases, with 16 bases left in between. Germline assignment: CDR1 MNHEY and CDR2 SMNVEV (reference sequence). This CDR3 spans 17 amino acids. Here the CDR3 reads CASSSGGRGDSNQPQHF. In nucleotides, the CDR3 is TGTGCCAGCAGTTCCGGGGGGCGCGGGGATAGCAATCAGCCCCAGCATTTT.

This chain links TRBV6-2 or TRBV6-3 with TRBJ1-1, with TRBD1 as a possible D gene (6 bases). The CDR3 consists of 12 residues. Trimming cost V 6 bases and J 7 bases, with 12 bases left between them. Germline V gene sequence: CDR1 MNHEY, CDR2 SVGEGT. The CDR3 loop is CASSSGHYEAFF. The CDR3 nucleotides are TGTGCCAGCAGCTCGGGACATTATGAAGCTTTCTTT.

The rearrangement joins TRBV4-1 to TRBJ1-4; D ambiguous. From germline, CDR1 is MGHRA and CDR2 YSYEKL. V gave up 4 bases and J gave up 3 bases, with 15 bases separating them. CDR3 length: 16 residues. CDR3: CASSRNEGPANEKLFF. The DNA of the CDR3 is TGCGCCAGCAGCCGCAATGAAGGCCCTGCTAATGAAAAACTGTTTTTT.

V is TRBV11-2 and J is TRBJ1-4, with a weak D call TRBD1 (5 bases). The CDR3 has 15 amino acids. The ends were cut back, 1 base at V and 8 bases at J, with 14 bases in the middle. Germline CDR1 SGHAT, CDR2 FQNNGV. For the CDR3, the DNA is TGTGCCAGCAGCTTAGGGGCGGGGGGAAGAGAAAAACTGTTTTTT. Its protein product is CASSLGAGGREKLFF.

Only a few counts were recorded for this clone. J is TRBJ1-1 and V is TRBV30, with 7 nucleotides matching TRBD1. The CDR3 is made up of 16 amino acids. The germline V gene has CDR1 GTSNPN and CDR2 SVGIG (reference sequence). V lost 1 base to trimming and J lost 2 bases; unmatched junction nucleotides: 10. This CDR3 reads CAWSGGQGGQNTEAFF. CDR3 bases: TGTGCCTGGAGTGGCGGGCAGGGGGGTCAAAACACTGAAGCTTTCTTT.

Here the CDR3 reads CSVETLAGNEQFF. The CDR3 bases are TGCAGCGTTGAAACCCTAGCGGGGAATGAGCAGTTCTTC. J is TRBJ2-1 and V is TRBV29-1, with 9 bases identical to TRBD2. The CDR3 has 13 amino acids. V trimming: 2 bases; J trimming: 7 bases; junction bases outside the gene matches: 3. The germline V gene has CDR1 SQVTM and CDR2 ANQGSEA.

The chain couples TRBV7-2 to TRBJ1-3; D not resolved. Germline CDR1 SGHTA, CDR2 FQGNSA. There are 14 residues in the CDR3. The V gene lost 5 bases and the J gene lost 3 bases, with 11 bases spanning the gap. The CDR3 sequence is CASSPEAVGNTIYF. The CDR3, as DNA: TGTGCCAGCAGCCCGGAGGCCGTTGGAAACACCATATATTTT.

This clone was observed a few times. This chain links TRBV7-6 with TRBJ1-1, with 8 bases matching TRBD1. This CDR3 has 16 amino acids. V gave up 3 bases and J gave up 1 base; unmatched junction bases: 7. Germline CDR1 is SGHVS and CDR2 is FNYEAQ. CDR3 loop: CASSFRPGTGNTEAFF. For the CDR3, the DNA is TGTGCCAGCAGCTTCCGTCCCGGGACAGGGAACACTGAAGCTTTCTTT. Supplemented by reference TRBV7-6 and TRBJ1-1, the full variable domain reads GAGVSQSPRYKVTKRGQDVALRCDPISGHVSLYWYRQALGQGPEFLTYFNYEAQQDKSGLPNDRFSAERPEGSISTLTIQRTEQRDSAMYRCASSFRPGTGNTEAFFGQGTRLTVV.

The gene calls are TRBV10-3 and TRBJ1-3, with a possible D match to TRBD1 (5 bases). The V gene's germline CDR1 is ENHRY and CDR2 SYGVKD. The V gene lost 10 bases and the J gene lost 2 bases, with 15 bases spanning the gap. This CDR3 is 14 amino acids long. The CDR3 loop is CATGTSTAGNTIYF. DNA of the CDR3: TGTGCCACCGGGACCAGCACGGCTGGAAACACCATATATTTT.

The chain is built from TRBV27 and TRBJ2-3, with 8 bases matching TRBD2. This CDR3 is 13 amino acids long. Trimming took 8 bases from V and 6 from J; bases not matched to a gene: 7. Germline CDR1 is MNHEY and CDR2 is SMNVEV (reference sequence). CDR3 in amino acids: CASRPLADDTQYF. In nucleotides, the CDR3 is TGTGCCAGCCGACCACTAGCGGACGATACGCAGTATTTT.

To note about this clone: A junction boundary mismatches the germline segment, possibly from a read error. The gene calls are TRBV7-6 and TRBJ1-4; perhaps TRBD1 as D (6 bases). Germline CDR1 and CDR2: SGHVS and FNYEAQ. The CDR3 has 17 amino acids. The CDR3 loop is CASTRLGGAGTSEKLFF. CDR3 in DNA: TGTGCCAGCACCCGTCTGGGGGGCGCGGGTACTAGTGAAAAACTGTTTTTT.

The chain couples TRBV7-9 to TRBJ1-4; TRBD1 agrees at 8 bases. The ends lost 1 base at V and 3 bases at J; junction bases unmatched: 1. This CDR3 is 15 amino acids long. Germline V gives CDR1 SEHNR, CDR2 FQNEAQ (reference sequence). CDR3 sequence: CASSLETGANEKLFF. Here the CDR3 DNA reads TGTGCCAGCAGCTTAGAGACAGGGGCTAATGAAAAACTGTTTTTT.

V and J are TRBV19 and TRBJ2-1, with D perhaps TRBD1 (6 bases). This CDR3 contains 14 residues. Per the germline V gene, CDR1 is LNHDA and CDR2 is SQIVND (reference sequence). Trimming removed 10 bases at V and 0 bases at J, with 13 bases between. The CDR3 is CATRGQSSYNEQFF. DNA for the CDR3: TGTGCCACAAGAGGACAGAGCTCCTACAATGAGCAGTTCTTC.

CDR3 sequence (DNA): TGTGCCATCAGACTACAGTACAACACTGAAGCTTTCTTT. Protein product: CAIRLQYNTEAFF. The V and J genes are TRBV10-3 and TRBJ1-1, with D uncertain. Germline values: CDR1 ENHRY, CDR2 SYGVKD. V lost 6 bases and J lost 2, with 10 bases in between. This CDR3 region has 13 residues.

Written as DNA, the CDR3 is TGCAGTGCTAGTCCCCCGATCGGGAATAGCGAGCAGTTCTTC. Amino acid sequence: CSASPPIGNSEQFF. This sequence joins TRBV20-1 and TRBJ2-1; TRBD2 might be the D (5 bases). Trimming pared 3 bases from V and 10 bases from J, leaving 19 bases between. Germline CDR1 DFQATT, CDR2 SNEGSKA (reference sequence). CDR3 length: 14 amino acids.